One and the same sample provided the 7 T cell receptor beta chains below, sequenced in a study of regulatory T cells in long-lasting Graves disease. Stated time point: newly diagnosed GD, antithyroid drugs for less than 3 months. Following extraction of RNA from PBMCs, that RNA was used to make the TCR library. Through Arm-PCR of CDR3 regions and iRepertoire HTBI primers, TCR beta libraries were built. TCRdb ran MiXCR on the multiplex PCR reads and lists one entry per CDR3 protein. The sample consists of roughly 420,000 distinct CDR3 sequences, 15% to 20% of them appearing once. These data were also filed under a second study, of T cells in Graves' hyperthyroidism and ophthalmopathy.

The material was peripheral blood mononuclear cells (PBMCs), obtained at new diagnosis, from a patient treated with antithyroid drugs. The receptors come from a woman in her thirties with Graves disease.

There are a few counts of this clonotype. CDR3 amino acids: CASSYSPKINSNQPQHF. CDR3 DNA: TGTGCCAGCAGTTACTCCCCCAAGATTAATAGCAATCAGCCCCAGCATTTT. This chain uses TRBV6-2 or TRBV6-3 with TRBJ1-5; unclear D gene. Germline V gene sequence: CDR1 MNHEY, CDR2 SVGEGT. The V end lost 0 bases, the J end lost 0 bases, and 12 bases lay between the germline ends. CDR3 length: 17 amino acids.

The table lists this clonotype with many counts. The CDR3, as DNA: TGTGCCTGGGCTCAAGCGGGAGGGTTTTACGAGCAGTACTTC. It encodes CAWAQAGGFYEQYF. The chain recombines TRBV30 with TRBJ2-7; 10 nucleotides match TRBD2. J gave up 4 bases and V 5 bases, and 8 bases lay outside the gene matches. The CDR3 length is 14 residues. CDR1 GTSNPN and CDR2 SVGIG come from the germline V gene (reference sequence).

This clonotype was recorded many times. The CDR3 sequence: CASSPRQGATDTQYF. For the CDR3, the DNA is TGTGCCAGCAGCCCCCGCCAGGGGGCCACAGATACGCAGTATTTT. The chain uses TRBV7-2 and TRBJ2-3; 8 bases are shared with TRBD1. V dropped 5 bases and J dropped 2; count of bases not matched to a gene: 6. Germline-derived CDR1 and CDR2 are SGHTA and FQGNSA. The CDR3 is 15 residues long.

This clonotype was observed at least ten times. The chain joins TRBV27 to TRBJ2-1, with D maybe TRBD2 (6 bases). CDR1 is MNHEY, CDR2 SMNVEV, per germline (reference sequence). Trimming stripped 7 bases from V and 7 bases from J, with 14 bases between. There are 13 residues in the CDR3. As DNA, the CDR3 is TGTGCCAGCACCCGATTCAGCGGGAATGAGCAGTTCTTC. Translating it yields CASTRFSGNEQFF.

This clonotype was seen repeatedly, ten times or more. The V gene is TRBV6-2 or TRBV6-3, the J gene TRBJ2-3; weak D call: TRBD2 (6 bases). Germline V CDR1 and CDR2: MNHEY, SVGEGT. The CDR3 consists of 18 residues. V was trimmed by 2 bases and J by 2 bases, leaving 20 bases between them. In DNA, the CDR3 is TGTGCCAGCAGTTACACCCGGGAGAGAGGGACCTACACAGATACGCAGTATTTT. Encoded protein: CASSYTRERGTYTDTQYF.

J is TRBJ2-6 and V is TRBV20-1, with 11 bases fitting TRBD2. The germline V gene encodes CDR1 DFQATT and CDR2 SNEGSKA (reference sequence). The CDR3 is made up of 17 amino acids. V shed 5 bases and J 0 bases; nucleotides not matched to a gene: 6. CDR3 residues: CSAGGLADFSGANVLTF. In DNA, the CDR3 is TGCAGTGCTGGGGGACTAGCGGACTTCTCTGGGGCCAACGTCCTGACTTTC.

On this clonotype: A read error may explain this, as a much larger clone is one base away. J is TRBJ2-4 and V is TRBV10-2; 10 bases match TRBD2. Germline-derived CDR1 and CDR2 are WSHSY and SAAADI. The CDR3 totals 17 residues. Trimming took 0 bases from V and 13 from J; bases not matched to a gene: 15. The CDR3 region has the DNA TGCGCCAGCAGTGAGTCGACGAGGGGTACTAGCGGGAATGAGCAGTACTTC. This translates into CASSESTRGTSGNEQYF.